The sequence of this TCR beta chain was determined in a study of PD-1 blockade in classical Hodgkin lymphoma. Study-wide results and limits: CD4+ TCR diversity climbed significantly by C4D1, unlike CD8+ TCR diversity.

With V trimmed by 0 bases and J by 9 bases, 5 bases remained unmatched. Looked up from germline, CDR1 is GTSNPN and CDR2 is SVGIG (reference sequence). The CDR3 consists of 13 residues. This sample's time point: cycle 4 day 1 (C4D1), after more than five weeks of nivolumab. The patients all showed relapse after autologous stem cell transplantation, while their brentuximab vedotin exposure varied. For this clone: Its antigen is undetermined.

The assay was immunoSEQ multiplex PCR, and TCRdb's table has in-frame clones only and misses some. The sample has about 33,000 clones, roughly 76% seen once; the top ten hold 3.9%. The chain has TRBV30 and TRBJ2-1, with 7 bases matching TRBD1. Sample: peripheral blood mononuclear cells (PBMCs), taken before the fourth cycle of nivolumab. The source is a human donor with classical Hodgkin lymphoma. CDR3 amino acids: CAWSVTGAGEQFF. Here the CDR3 DNA reads TGTGCCTGGAGTGTAACAGGGGCCGGTGAGCAGTTCTTC.